Listed below are T cell receptor beta chains from one sample, sequenced in a study of T cells in Graves' hyperthyroidism and ophthalmopathy. TCRdb re-called the multiplex PCR reads through MiXCR, storing one row per CDR3 protein. Of hundreds of thousands of distinct CDR3 sequences in the sample, roughly 14% were seen once. Input material: blood. The origin of the receptors is a woman aged 40 to 49 with Graves' ophthalmopathy. The CDR3 runs from the conserved cysteine through the conserved F or W. D genes are given only for firm matches. Clone size appears in some rows only: once, few, many, or a class for an expanded clone.

j_call	clone_size	v_call	d_call	cdr3_aa	cdr3_nt
TRBJ2-5	many	TRBV4-1	TRBD1	CASSQDRGPEETQYF	TGCGCCAGCAGCCAAGACAGGGGGCCAGAGGAGACCCAGTACTTC
TRBJ2-5	many	TRBV7-6	TRBD2	CASSSGLAWGRETQYF	TGTGCCAGCAGCTCAGGACTAGCTTGGGGTCGAGAGACCCAGTACTTC
TRBJ1-1	many	TRBV27	.	CASSLKGLGGAFF	TGTGCCAGCAGTTTGAAGGGCCTCGGGGGAGCTTTCTTT
TRBJ1-5	few	TRBV6-2/TRBV6-3	.	CASSYSGVGQPQHF	TGTGCCAGCAGTTACTCGGGGGTCGGTCAGCCCCAGCATTTT
TRBJ2-5	many	TRBV6-5	TRBD2	CASSPQSSGQETQYF	TGTGCCAGCAGTCCCCAATCTAGCGGCCAAGAGACCCAGTACTTC
TRBJ1-2	many	TRBV12-3/TRBV12-4	.	CASIFTVEGYGYTF	TGTGCCAGCATTTTTACCGTCGAGGGGTATGGCTACACCTTC
TRBJ2-2	few	TRBV5-1	.	CASSRMESGELFF	TGCGCCAGCAGCCGCATGGAAAGCGGGGAGCTGTTTTTT
TRBJ2-7	many	TRBV7-8	.	CASSQNGGREQYF	TGTGCCAGCAGCCAGAACGGGGGGCGCGAGCAGTACTTC
TRBJ2-7	few	TRBV2	.	CASSVPGGSDEQYF	TGTGCCAGCAGTGTCCCGGGGGGCAGCGACGAGCAGTACTTC
TRBJ2-5	many	TRBV11-2	.	CASNNQGGQETQYF	TGTGCCAGCAACAACCAGGGGGGCCAAGAGACCCAGTACTTC
TRBJ1-5	.	TRBV6-1	.	CASSEAGAAANQPQHF	TGTGCCAGCAGTGAAGCAGGAGCTGCAGCTAATCAGCCCCAGCATTTT
TRBJ2-7	many	TRBV28	.	CASSPSEGDYEQYF	TGTGCCAGCAGCCCCAGCGAGGGCGACTACGAGCAGTACTTC
TRBJ1-1	.	TRBV4-1	.	CASSGFTEAFF	TGCGCCAGCAGCGGGTTTACTGAAGCTTTCTTT
TRBJ1-2	many	TRBV5-1	.	CASSLGDSRDGYTF	TGCGCCAGCAGCTTGGGGGACTCGCGCGATGGCTACACCTTC
TRBJ1-2	.	TRBV7-9	.	CASSPPTGPNYGYTF	TGTGCCAGCAGCCCCCCGACAGGCCCTAACTATGGCTACACCTTC
TRBJ1-1	.	TRBV10-3	TRBD1	CASYRGLNTEAFF	TGTGCCAGCTACAGGGGACTTAACACTGAAGCTTTCTTT
TRBJ2-2	many	TRBV6-5	.	CASSYATYLLGELFF	TGTGCCAGCAGTTACGCCACTTATCTGCTCGGGGAGCTGTTTTTT
TRBJ1-1	many	TRBV20-1	.	CSGRADRNTEAFF	TGCAGTGGCCGAGCAGATCGGAACACTGAAGCTTTCTTT
TRBJ1-1	many	TRBV7-9	.	CASSLAGGNEAFF	TGTGCCAGCAGCTTAGCGGGGGGGAATGAAGCTTTCTTT
TRBJ2-5	many	TRBV7-2	.	CASSLYGGRGQETQYF	TGTGCCAGCAGCTTATACGGCGGGAGAGGACAGGAGACCCAGTACTTC
TRBJ1-2	many	TRBV5-1	TRBD1	CASSSWSQGASGYTF	TGCGCCAGCAGCTCTTGGTCCCAGGGGGCGAGTGGCTACACCTTC
TRBJ2-7	many	TRBV28	.	CASSKREQYF	TGTGCCAGCAGTAAGCGCGAGCAGTACTTC
TRBJ2-2	many	TRBV30	.	CAWRDEKRDTGELFF	TGTGCCTGGAGAGACGAAAAAAGGGATACCGGGGAGCTGTTTTTT
TRBJ2-7	many	TRBV19	TRBD1	CASSTTGTGFYEQYF	TGTGCCAGTAGTACCACCGGGACAGGGTTTTACGAGCAGTACTTC
TRBJ1-1	few	TRBV7-2	.	CASSLAPSLMNTEAFF	TGTGCCAGCAGCTTAGCTCCCTCATTAATGAACACTGAAGCTTTCTTT
TRBJ2-5	many	TRBV19	.	CASSTVTQETQYF	TGTGCCAGTAGTACGGTTACCCAAGAGACCCAGTACTTC
TRBJ1-2	many	TRBV27	.	CASSLSTRGPHGYTF	TGTGCCAGCAGTTTATCGACTCGGGGGCCTCATGGCTACACCTTC
TRBJ2-5	few	TRBV6-5	.	CASSYPGRKTQYF	TGTGCCAGCAGTTACCCTGGACGGAAAACCCAGTACTTC
TRBJ1-1	few	TRBV28	.	CASSPPTDTEAFF	TGTGCCAGCAGTCCCCCCACCGACACTGAAGCTTTCTTT
TRBJ1-5	many	TRBV12-3/TRBV12-4	.	CASSPNTGSWQPQHF	TGTGCCAGCAGTCCAAATACAGGGTCCTGGCAGCCCCAGCATTTT
TRBJ1-2	many	TRBV7-9	.	CASSLWAANYGYTF	TGTGCCAGCAGCTTATGGGCTGCTAACTATGGCTACACCTTC
TRBJ1-2	many	TRBV28	.	CASSPLGQEIYGYTF	TGTGCCAGCAGTCCCCTGGGGCAGGAGATCTATGGCTACACCTTC
TRBJ2-5	many	TRBV28	TRBD2	CASSFGASGSQGQETQYF	TGTGCCAGCAGTTTTGGGGCTAGCGGGAGTCAGGGGCAAGAGACCCAGTACTTC
TRBJ1-3	.	TRBV11-2	TRBD1	CASSLLGTGNGNTIYF	TGTGCCAGCAGCTTATTGGGGACAGGGAACGGAAACACCATATATTTT
TRBJ2-2	many	TRBV6-5	.	CASSLPRSGTGELFF	TGTGCCAGCAGTTTGCCAAGATCAGGGACCGGGGAGCTGTTTTTT
TRBJ2-2	.	TRBV29-1	.	CSVPASGNTGELFF	TGCAGCGTCCCGGCGAGCGGGAACACCGGGGAGCTGTTTTTT
TRBJ2-3	.	TRBV2	.	CASRPSGDTQYF	TGTGCCAGCAGACCCAGCGGAGATACGCAGTATTTT